This T cell receptor beta chain was captured by sequencing in a study of T cell responses to AZD1222 COVID-19 vaccine. The study's findings and limits: It should be noted that donors were predominantly white British and more often female, and clonal diversity was possibly underestimated.

Libraries were prepared by immunoSEQ multiplex PCR; TCRdb keeps only in-frame clonotypes and omits some of them. The profile shows around 130,000 clones, around 90% of them singletons. Germline loops: CDR1 SGHTA, CDR2 FQGNSA. The CDR3 spans 14 residues. V was clipped by 2 bases and J by 4 bases; unmatched bases: 3. A word on this clone: What it binds is not known.

The sequencing used peripheral blood, collected on day 0 of AZD1222 vaccination. The TCR originated in an adult in good health. The chain combines TRBV7-2 with TRBJ2-7, with 9 bases aligning to TRBD2. The CDR3: CASSLLAGQYEQYF. The CDR3 nucleotides are TGTGCCAGCAGCTTACTAGCGGGGCAGTACGAGCAGTACTTC.